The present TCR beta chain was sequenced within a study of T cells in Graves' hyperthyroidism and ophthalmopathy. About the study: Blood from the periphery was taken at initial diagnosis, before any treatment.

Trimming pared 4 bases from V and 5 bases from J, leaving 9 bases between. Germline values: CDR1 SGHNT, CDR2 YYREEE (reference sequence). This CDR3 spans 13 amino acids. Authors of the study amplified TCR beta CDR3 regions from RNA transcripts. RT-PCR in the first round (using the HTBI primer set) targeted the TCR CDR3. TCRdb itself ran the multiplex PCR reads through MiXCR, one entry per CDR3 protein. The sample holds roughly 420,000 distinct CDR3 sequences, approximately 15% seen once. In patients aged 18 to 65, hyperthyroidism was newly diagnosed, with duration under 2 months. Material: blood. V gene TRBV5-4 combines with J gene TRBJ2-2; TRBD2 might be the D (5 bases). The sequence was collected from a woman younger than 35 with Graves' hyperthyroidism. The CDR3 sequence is CASSKDSTGELFF. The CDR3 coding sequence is TGTGCCAGCAGCAAGGACTCAACCGGGGAGCTGTTTTTT.